This TCR beta chain was recorded in a study of vaccination effects on CD4 cells after COVID-19. With 1 base removed from V and 10 bases from J, the gap between germline ends came to 9 bases. This CDR3 has 12 amino acids. Germline-derived CDR1 and CDR2 are SGHTA and FQGNSA. Method: immunoSEQ multiplex PCR; TCRdb's copy keeps in-frame clones and lacks some. Altogether tens of thousands of clones are present, around 70% being singletons, with the ten largest covering 25% to 30%. On this clone itself: Its antigen is not identified.

Antigen-specific CD4+ T cells expanded by the ViraFEST assay with viral peptide pools were then sequenced. Following 10 days of culture, CD4+ T cells were isolated. Sequences were derived from CD4+ T cells from PBMCs cultured with HCoV-229E spike peptides, sampled before COVID-19 vaccination. This receptor was identified in a human donor who received a COVID-19 vaccine. This chain joins TRBV7-2 and TRBJ2-3; maybe TRBD1 (5 bases). This CDR3 reads CASSLEGPSQYF. In DNA, the CDR3 is TGTGCCAGCAGCTTAGAGGGGCCTTCGCAGTATTTT.